This T cell receptor beta chain comes out of a study of CD8+CD57+ T cells in acquired aplastic anemia. Overall study findings and caveats: Patients and controls shared approximately 30 CD8+ CDR3 sequences, highly expressed in patients.

The V and J ends lost 5 bases and 4 bases, in that order; junction bases with no gene match: 15. Germline CDR1 MNHEY, CDR2 SVGAGI. The CDR3 runs 17 residues. This clonotype was counted at least ten times. Its target is unknown. Profiling of TCR beta VDJ combinations and CDR3 sequences used genomic DNA as template. TCRdb re-analysed the reads in MiXCR, keeping a single row per CDR3 protein. The repertoire has 150,000 to 200,000 distinct CDR3 sequences, around 66% of them found once; the top ten carry around 42%. The chain links TRBV6-5 to TRBJ1-1, with TRBD1 identical over 8 bases. The sequenced sample was sorted CD4+, CD8+, or CD8+CD57+ T cells (not recorded which) from PBMCs. The clonotype originates from a human donor with severe aplastic anemia or a healthy control (not recorded which). The CDR3 DNA reads as TGTGCCAGCAGTAAGGACAGGGAGGGAGGAAGTGGCACTGAAGCTTTCTTT. The encoded protein is CASSKDREGGSGTEAFF.